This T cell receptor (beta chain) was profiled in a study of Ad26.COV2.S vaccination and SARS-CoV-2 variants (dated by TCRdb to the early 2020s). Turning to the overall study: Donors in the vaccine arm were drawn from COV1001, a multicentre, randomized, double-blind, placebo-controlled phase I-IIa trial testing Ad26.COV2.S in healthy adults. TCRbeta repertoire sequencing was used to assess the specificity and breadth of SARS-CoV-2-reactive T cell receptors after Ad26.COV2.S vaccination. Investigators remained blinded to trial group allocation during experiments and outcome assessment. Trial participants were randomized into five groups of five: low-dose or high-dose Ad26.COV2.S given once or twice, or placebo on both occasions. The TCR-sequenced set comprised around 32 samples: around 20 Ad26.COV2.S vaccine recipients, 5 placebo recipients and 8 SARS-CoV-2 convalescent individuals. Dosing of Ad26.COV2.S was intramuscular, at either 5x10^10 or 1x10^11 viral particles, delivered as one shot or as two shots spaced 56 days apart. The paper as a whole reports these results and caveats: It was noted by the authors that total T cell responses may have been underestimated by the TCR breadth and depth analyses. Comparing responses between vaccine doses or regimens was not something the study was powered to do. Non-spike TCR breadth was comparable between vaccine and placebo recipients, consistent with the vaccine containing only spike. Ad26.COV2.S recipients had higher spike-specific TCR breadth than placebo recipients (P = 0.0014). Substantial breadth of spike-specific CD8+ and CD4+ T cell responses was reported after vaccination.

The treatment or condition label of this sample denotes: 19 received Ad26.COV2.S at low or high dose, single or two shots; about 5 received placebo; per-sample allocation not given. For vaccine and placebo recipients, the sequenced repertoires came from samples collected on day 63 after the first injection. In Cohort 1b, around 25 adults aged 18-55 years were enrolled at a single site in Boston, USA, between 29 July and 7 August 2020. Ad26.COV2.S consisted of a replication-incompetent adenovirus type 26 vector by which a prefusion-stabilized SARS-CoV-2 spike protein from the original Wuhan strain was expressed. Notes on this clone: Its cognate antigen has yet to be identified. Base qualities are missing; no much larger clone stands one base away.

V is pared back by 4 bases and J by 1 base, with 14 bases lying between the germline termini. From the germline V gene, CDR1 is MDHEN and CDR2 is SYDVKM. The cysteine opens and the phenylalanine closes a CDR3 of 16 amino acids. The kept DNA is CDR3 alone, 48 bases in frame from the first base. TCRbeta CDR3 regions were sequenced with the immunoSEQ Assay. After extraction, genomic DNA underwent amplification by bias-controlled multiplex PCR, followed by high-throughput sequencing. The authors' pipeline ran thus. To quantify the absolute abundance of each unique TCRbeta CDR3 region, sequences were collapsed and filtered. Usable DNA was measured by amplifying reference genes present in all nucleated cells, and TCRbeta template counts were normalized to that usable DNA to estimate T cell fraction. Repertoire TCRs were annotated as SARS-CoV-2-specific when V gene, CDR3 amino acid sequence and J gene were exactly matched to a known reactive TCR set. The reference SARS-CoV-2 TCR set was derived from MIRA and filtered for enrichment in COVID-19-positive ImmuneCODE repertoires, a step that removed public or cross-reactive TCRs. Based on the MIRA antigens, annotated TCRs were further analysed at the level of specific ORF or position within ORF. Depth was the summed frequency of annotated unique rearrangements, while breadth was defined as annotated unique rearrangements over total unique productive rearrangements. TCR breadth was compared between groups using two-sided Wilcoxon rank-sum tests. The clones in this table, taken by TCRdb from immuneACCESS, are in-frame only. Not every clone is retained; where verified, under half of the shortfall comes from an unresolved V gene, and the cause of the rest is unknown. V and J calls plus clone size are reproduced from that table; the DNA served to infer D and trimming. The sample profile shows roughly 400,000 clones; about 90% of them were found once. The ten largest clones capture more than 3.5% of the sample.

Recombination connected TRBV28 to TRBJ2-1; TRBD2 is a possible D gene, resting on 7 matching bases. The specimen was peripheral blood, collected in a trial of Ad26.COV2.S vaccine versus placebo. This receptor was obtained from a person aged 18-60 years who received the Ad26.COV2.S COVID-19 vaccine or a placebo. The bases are TGTGCCAGCAGTTATATACAGGGAGGGTCCTACAATGAGCAGTTCTTC. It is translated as CASSYIQGGSYNEQFF.